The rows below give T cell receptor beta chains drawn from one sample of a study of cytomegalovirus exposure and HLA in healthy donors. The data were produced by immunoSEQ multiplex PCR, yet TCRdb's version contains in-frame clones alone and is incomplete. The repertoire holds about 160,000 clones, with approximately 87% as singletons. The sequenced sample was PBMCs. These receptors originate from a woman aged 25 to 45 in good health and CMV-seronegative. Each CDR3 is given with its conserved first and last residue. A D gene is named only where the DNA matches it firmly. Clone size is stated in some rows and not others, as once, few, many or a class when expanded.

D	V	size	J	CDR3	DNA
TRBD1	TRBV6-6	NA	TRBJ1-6	CASSEDRGRSPLHF	TGTGCCAGCAGCGAGGACAGGGGGCGTTCACCCCTCCACTTT
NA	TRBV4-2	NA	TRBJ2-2	CASSPPGVGSGELFF	TGTGCCAGCAGCCCTCCCGGAGTCGGGTCCGGGGAGCTGTTTTTT
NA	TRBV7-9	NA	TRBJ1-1	CASSSRVGTEAFF	TGTGCCAGCAGCTCGAGGGTAGGCACTGAAGCTTTCTTT
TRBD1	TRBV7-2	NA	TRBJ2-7	CASNGRDRQYEQYF	TGTGCCAGCAACGGACGGGACAGGCAATACGAGCAGTACTTC
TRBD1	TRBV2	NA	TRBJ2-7	CASSTDRGRGGAYEQYF	TGTGCCAGCAGTACGGACAGGGGGAGGGGCGGCGCCTACGAGCAGTACTTC
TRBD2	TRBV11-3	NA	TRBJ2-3	CASSFTSGNTDTQYF	TGTGCCAGCAGCTTTACTAGCGGAAACACAGATACGCAGTATTTT
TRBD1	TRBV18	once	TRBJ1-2	CASSPGVAGGIYGYTF	TGTGCCAGCTCACCAGGCGTGGCAGGGGGCATCTATGGCTACACCTTC
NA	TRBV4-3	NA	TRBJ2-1	CASSQNLYNEQFF	TGCGCCAGCAGCCAGAACCTCTACAATGAGCAGTTCTTC
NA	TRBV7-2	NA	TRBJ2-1	CASSFLQGYEQFF	TGTGCCAGCAGCTTTTTACAGGGCTATGAGCAGTTCTTC
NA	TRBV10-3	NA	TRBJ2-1	CAIIQDPSWPNEQFF	TGTGCCATCATTCAGGACCCATCCTGGCCCAATGAGCAGTTCTTC
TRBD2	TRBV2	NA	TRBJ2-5	CASSATLGGVRETQYF	TGTGCCAGCAGTGCCACACTCGGGGGGGTGCGTGAGACCCAGTACTTC
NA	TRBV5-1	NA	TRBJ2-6	CASSMIGRANVLTF	TGCGCCAGCAGCATGATAGGGAGGGCCAACGTCCTGACTTTC
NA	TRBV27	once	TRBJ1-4	CASSQRDAFEKLFF	TGTGCCAGCAGCCAAAGGGACGCTTTCGAAAAACTGTTTTTT
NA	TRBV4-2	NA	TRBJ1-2	CASSQEQERGYTF	TGTGCCAGCAGCCAAGAGCAGGAACGAGGCTACACCTTC
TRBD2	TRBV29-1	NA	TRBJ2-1	CSVELAGNEQFF	TGCAGCGTTGAACTAGCGGGCAATGAGCAGTTCTTC
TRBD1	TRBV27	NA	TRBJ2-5	CASSLAPPRPIQGDQETQYF	TGTGCCAGCAGTTTAGCCCCACCCAGGCCAATCCAGGGGGATCAAGAGACCCAGTACTTC
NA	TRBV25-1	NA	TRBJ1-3	CASSEYGGPSGNTIYF	TGTGCCAGCAGTGAATATGGGGGTCCCTCTGGAAACACCATATATTTT
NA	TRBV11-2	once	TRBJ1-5	CASSVTQALNQPQHF	TGTGCCAGCAGCGTTACACAAGCGCTAAATCAGCCCCAGCATTTT
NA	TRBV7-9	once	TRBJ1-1	CASSGGIGMNTEAFF	TGTGCCAGCAGCGGCGGGATCGGGATGAACACTGAAGCTTTCTTT
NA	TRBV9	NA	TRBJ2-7	CASSVGSSSYEQYF	TGTGCCAGCAGCGTAGGGTCAAGCTCCTACGAGCAGTACTTC
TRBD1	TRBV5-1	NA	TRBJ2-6	CASSLTLDRGLPSGANVLTF	TGCGCCAGCAGCCTTACACTCGACAGGGGTCTCCCCTCTGGGGCCAACGTCCTGACTTTC
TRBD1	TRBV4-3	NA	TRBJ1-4	CASSQDLRQGGEKLFF	TGCGCCAGCAGCCAAGATCTTCGACAGGGTGGCGAAAAACTGTTTTTT
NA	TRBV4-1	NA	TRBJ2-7	CASSQDTDGYEQYF	TGCGCCAGCAGCCAAGATACGGACGGTTACGAGCAGTACTTC
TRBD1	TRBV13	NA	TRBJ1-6	CASSLGRGKSPLHF	TGTGCCAGCAGCTTAGGCAGGGGGAAATCACCCCTCCACTTT
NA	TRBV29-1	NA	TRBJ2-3	CSVGSGVWGSTDTQYF	TGCAGCGTTGGTTCGGGGGTGTGGGGGTCCACGGATACGCAGTATTTT
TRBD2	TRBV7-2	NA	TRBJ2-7	CASSLESGGAKEQYF	TGTGCCAGCAGCTTAGAGAGCGGGGGGGCCAAAGAGCAGTACTTC
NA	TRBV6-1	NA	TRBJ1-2	CASSELAVNGYTF	TGTGCCAGCAGTGAATTGGCCGTAAATGGCTACACCTTC
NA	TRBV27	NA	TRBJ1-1	CASSLTAGAEAFF	TGTGCCAGCAGTTTAACAGCAGGGGCTGAAGCTTTCTTT
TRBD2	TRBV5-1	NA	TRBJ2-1	CASSLSGTSGYNEQFF	TGCGCCAGCAGCTTATCCGGGACTAGCGGATACAATGAGCAGTTCTTC
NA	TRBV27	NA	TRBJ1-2	CASSSPIYGYTF	TGTGCCAGCAGTTCACCGATCTATGGCTACACCTTC
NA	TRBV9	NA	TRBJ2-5	CASSVDGRAGETQYF	TGTGCCAGCAGCGTAGACGGGAGAGCTGGAGAGACCCAGTACTTC